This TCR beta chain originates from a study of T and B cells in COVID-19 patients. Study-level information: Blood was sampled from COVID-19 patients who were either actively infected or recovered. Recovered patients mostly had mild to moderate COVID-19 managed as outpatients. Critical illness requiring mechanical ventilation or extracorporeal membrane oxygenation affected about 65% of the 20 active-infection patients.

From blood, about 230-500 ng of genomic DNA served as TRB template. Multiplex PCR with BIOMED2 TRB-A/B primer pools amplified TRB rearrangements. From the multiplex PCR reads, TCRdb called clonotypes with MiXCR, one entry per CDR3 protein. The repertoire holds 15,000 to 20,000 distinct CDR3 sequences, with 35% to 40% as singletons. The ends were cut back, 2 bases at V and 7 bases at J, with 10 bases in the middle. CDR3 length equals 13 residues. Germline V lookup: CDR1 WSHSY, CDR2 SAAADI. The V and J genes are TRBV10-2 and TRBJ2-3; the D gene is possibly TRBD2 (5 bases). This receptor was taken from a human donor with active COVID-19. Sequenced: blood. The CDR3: CASSEPLANTQYF. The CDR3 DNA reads TGCGCCAGCAGTGAGCCCCTAGCAAATACGCAGTATTTT.